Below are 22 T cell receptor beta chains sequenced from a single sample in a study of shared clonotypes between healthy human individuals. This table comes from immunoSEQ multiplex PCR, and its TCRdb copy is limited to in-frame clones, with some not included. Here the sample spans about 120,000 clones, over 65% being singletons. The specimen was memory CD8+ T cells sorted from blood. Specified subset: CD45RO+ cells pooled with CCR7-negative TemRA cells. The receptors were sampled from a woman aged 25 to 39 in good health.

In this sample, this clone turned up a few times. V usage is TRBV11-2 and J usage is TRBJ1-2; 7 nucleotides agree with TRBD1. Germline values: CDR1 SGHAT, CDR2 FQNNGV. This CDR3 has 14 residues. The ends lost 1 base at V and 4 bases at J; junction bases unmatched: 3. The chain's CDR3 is CASSLATGTYGYTF. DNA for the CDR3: TGTGCCAGCAGCTTAGCGACAGGGACCTATGGCTACACCTTC.

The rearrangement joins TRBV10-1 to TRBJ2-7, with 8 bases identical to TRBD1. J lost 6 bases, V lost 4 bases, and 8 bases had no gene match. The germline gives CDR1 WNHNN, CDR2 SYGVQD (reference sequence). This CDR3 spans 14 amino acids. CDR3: CASSGTGTLGEQYF. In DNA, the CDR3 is TGCGCCAGCAGTGGGACAGGGACCCTCGGCGAGCAGTACTTC.

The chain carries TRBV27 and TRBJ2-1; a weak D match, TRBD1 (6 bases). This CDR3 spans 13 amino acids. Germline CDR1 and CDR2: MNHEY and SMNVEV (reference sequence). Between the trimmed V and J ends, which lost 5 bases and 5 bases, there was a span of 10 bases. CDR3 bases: TGTGCCAGCAGTACCGGGACACACAATGAGCAGTTCTTC. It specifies CASSTGTHNEQFF.

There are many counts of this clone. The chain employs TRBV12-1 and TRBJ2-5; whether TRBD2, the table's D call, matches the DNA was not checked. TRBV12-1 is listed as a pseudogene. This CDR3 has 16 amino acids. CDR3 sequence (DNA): TGTGCCAGCAGCTTTGCGCGGGTCGGCGTCTTGGAGACCCAGTACTTC. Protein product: CASSFARVGVLETQYF.

The CDR3 reads CASSKEEGPPYEQYF. In DNA, the CDR3 is TGTGCCAGCAGCAAAGAAGAGGGACCCCCTTACGAGCAGTACTTC. The chain has TRBV11-2 and TRBJ2-7; D tentatively fits TRBD1 or TRBD2 (5 bases each). The V and J ends lost 5 bases and 4 bases respectively, with 18 bases between them. Germline V gives CDR1 SGHAT, CDR2 FQNNGV. The CDR3 runs to 15 residues.

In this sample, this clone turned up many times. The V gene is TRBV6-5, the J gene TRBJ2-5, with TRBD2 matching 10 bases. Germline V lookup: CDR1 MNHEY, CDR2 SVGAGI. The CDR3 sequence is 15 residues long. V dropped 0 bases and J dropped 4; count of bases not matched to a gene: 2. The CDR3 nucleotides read TGTGCCAGCAGTTACTCAGCGGGAGGGGTAGAGACCCAGTACTTC. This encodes CASSYSAGGVETQYF.

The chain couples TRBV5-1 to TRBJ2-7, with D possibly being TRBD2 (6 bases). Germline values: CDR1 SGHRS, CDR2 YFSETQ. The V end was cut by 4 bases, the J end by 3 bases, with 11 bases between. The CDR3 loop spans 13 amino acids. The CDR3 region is CASSAGTRYEQYF. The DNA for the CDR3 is TGCGCCAGCAGCGCCGGGACTCGCTACGAGCAGTACTTC.

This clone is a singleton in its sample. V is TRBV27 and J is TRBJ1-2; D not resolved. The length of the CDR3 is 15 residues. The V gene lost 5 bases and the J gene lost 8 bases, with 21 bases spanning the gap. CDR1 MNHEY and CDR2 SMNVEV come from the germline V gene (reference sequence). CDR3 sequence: CASSNPRTGRRGYTF. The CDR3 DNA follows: TGTGCCAGCAGTAACCCTCGCACGGGCCGGAGGGGCTACACCTTC.

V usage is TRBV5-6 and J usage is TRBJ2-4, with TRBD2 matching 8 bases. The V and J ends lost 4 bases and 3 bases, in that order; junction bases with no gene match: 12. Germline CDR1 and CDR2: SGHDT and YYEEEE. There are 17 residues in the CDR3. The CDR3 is CASSPGPRTSIKNIQYF. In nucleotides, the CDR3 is TGTGCCAGCAGCCCGGGCCCCCGGACTAGCATCAAAAACATTCAGTACTTC.

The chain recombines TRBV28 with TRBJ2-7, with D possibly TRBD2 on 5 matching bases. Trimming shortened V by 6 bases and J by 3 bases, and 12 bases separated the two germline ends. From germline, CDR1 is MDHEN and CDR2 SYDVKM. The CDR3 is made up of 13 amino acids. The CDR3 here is CASSLTSFYEQYF. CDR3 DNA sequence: TGTGCCAGCAGCCTAACTAGTTTCTACGAGCAGTACTTC.

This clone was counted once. CDR3 protein: CASSSPGTGDEKLFF. The CDR3, as DNA: TGTGCCAGCAGTTCGCCCGGGACAGGGGATGAAAAACTGTTTTTT. The V call is TRBV27, the J call TRBJ1-4, with 10 bases matching TRBD1. CDR3 length: 15 amino acids. The germline gives CDR1 MNHEY, CDR2 SMNVEV (reference sequence). Unmatched junction bases numbered 5, after V lost 4 bases and J lost 6 bases.

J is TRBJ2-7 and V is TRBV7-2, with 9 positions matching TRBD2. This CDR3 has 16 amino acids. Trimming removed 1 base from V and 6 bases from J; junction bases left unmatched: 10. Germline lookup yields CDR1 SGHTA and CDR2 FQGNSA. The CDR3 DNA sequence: TGTGCCAGCAGCTTAGGCCCCTACGGACTAGCGAGCGAGCAGTACTTC. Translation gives CASSLGPYGLASEQYF.

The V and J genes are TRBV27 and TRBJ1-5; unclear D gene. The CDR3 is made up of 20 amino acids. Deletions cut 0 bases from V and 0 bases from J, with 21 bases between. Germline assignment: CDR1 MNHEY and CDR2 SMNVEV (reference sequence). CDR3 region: CASSLSGSLSGPNSNQPQHF. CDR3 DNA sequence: TGTGCCAGCAGTTTATCAGGTTCTCTCTCGGGCCCCAATAGCAATCAGCCCCAGCATTTT.

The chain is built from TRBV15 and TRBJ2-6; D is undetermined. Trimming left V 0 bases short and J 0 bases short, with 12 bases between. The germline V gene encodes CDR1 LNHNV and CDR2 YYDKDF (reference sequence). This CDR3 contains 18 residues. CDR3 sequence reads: CATSRDEAAFSGANVLTF. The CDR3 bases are TGTGCCACCAGCAGAGATGAGGCGGCATTCTCTGGGGCCAACGTCCTGACTTTC.

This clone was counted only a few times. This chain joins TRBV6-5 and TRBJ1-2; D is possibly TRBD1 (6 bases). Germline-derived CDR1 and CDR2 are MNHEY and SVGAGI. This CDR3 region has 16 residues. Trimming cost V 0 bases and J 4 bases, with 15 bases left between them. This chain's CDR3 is CASSYSPRAGAYGYTF. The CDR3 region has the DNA TGTGCCAGCAGTTACTCGCCCCGTGCGGGGGCCTATGGCTACACCTTC.

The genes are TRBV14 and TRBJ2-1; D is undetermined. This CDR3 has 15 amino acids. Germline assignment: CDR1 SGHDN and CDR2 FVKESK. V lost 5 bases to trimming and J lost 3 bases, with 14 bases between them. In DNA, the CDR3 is TGTGCCAGCAGCATTGGGCGGAGCTACTACAATGAGCAGTTCTTC. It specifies CASSIGRSYYNEQFF.

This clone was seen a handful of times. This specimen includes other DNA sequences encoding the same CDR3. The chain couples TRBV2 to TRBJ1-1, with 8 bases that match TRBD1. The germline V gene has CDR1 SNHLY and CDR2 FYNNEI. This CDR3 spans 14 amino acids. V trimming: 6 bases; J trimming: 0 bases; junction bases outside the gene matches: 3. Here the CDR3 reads CASRDRVMNTEAFF. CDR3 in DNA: TGTGCCAGCAGGGACAGGGTTATGAACACTGAAGCTTTCTTT.

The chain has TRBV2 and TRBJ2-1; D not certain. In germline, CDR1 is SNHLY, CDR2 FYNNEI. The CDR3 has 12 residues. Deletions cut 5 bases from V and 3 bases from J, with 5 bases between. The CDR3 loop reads CASSPDYNEQFF. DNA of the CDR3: TGTGCCAGCAGTCCAGACTACAATGAGCAGTTCTTC.

The CDR3 spells CASSYSASGSGEQFF. The CDR3 DNA reads as TGTGCCAGCAGTTACTCCGCTAGCGGGAGTGGTGAGCAGTTCTTC. The chain is built from TRBV6-5 and TRBJ2-1, with 10 bases that match TRBD2. Per the germline V gene, CDR1 is MNHEY and CDR2 is SVGAGI. This CDR3 is built from 15 residues. V dropped 0 bases and J dropped 9; count of bases not matched to a gene: 5.

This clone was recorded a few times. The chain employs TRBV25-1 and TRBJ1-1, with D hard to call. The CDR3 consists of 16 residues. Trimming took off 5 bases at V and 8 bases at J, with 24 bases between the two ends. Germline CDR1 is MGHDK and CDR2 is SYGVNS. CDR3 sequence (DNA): TGTGCCAGCAGTCGGGTCGTTCCGCGAAAAATACACGAAGCTTTCTTT. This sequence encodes CASSRVVPRKIHEAFF.

CDR3 DNA sequence: TGTGCCAGCAGCAAAGGAAGAAACACCATATATTTT. It is translated as CASSKGRNTIYF. This chain uses TRBV21-1 with TRBJ1-3. TRBV21-1 is a documented pseudogene. The CDR3 is 12 amino acids.

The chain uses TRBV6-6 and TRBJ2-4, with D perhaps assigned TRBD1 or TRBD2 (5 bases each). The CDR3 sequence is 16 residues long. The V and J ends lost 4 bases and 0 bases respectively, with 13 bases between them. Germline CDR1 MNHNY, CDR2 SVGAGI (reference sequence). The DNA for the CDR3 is TGTGCCAGCAGTTCCGGGGTGGGGGTAGCCAAAAACATTCAGTACTTC. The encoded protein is CASSSGVGVAKNIQYF.